The 9 T cell receptor beta chains given below trace back to one sample, sequenced in a study of beta chain features in type 1 diabetes. Every isolated RNA sample was fully reverse transcribed, so sequencing captured expressed TCRB transcripts. TCRdb's copy holds only in-frame clones and misses some; the assay was immunoSEQ multiplex PCR. In the table there are under 250,000 clones, 11% to 15% of which are singletons. The material sequenced was naive CD4+ T cells from blood. The receptors here all came from a middle-aged woman in good health.

The V call is TRBV5-1, the J call TRBJ1-2; 7 positions agree with TRBD1. The trim removed 0 bases at V and 2 bases at J, leaving 10 bases unmatched. The CDR3 consists of 17 residues. The germline V gene has CDR1 SGHRS and CDR2 YFSETQ. For the CDR3, the DNA is TGCGCCAGCAGCTTGGACTCGGGACAGACTTTAAACTATGGCTACACCTTC. The encoded protein is CASSLDSGQTLNYGYTF.

V gene TRBV5-1 combines with J gene TRBJ1-2, with 10 positions matching TRBD1. Trimming took 4 bases from V and 5 from J; bases not matched to a gene: 8. The germline V gene encodes CDR1 SGHRS and CDR2 YFSETQ. This CDR3 is 15 amino acids long. Written as DNA, the CDR3 is TGCGCCAGCAGCGAGTTTGGGACAGGGGTATATGGCTACACCTTC. It is translated as CASSEFGTGVYGYTF.

The V and J genes are TRBV7-2 and TRBJ2-5; the match to TRBD2 covers 7 bases. Germline V gene data show CDR1 as SGHTA and CDR2 as FQGNSA. The CDR3 has 14 residues. With 3 bases clipped from V and 2 bases from J, the junction kept 3 bases outside the gene matches. The CDR3, as DNA: TGTGCCAGCAGCTTCCGGGACTATCAAGAGACCCAGTACTTC. Amino acid sequence: CASSFRDYQETQYF.

The chain carries TRBV18 and TRBJ1-1; D gene uncertain. CDR3 length equals 15 residues. V was cut by 4 bases and J by 0 bases, with 12 bases left in between. Germline V CDR1 and CDR2: KGHSH, LQKENI. The CDR3 bases are TGTGCCAGCTCACTCCCGCGGGTGTTGAACACTGAAGCTTTCTTT. This gives the protein CASSLPRVLNTEAFF.

The chain recombines TRBV7-9 with TRBJ1-3; D is possibly TRBD1 (5 bases). The CDR3 has 14 residues. V dropped 5 bases and J dropped 5 bases, with 13 bases sitting between them. CDR1 is SEHNR and CDR2 is FQNEAQ in the germline V gene (reference sequence). CDR3 sequence: CASSLQGLRNTIYF. The CDR3 region has the DNA TGTGCCAGCAGCCTCCAGGGACTAAGAAACACCATATATTTT.

The chain combines TRBV4-3 with TRBJ2-5, with D maybe TRBD2 (6 bases). Trimming took off 2 bases at V and 9 bases at J, with 22 bases between the two ends. Per germline, CDR1 LGHNA and CDR2 YSLEER. The CDR3 is 16 amino acids. The CDR3 DNA reads as TGCGCCAGCAGCCAAAAAATAGGGACTTACGGGGAGGCCCAGTACTTC. Translating gives CASSQKIGTYGEAQYF.

The V gene is TRBV5-5, the J gene TRBJ2-3, with TRBD2 matching 7 bases. V trimming: 2 bases; J trimming: 6 bases; junction bases outside the gene matches: 6. The CDR3 totals 14 residues. Germline V gene lookup returns CDR1 SGHKS and CDR2 YYEKEE (reference sequence). CDR3 nucleotide sequence: TGTGCCAGCAGCTTCGGGACTACGGGGGATACGCAGTATTTT. Encoded protein: CASSFGTTGDTQYF.

The chain is built from TRBV18 and TRBJ1-1; the D is unclear. Trimming stripped 2 bases from V and 7 bases from J, with 14 bases between. Germline values: CDR1 KGHSH, CDR2 LQKENI. The CDR3 sequence is 14 residues long. CDR3 region: CASSPSWVDFEAFF. The CDR3 bases are TGTGCCAGCTCACCATCCTGGGTGGACTTTGAAGCTTTCTTT.

The chain couples TRBV11-1 to TRBJ1-1, with 8 bases matching TRBD1. Trimming cost V 3 bases and J 6 bases; bases outside gene matches: 6. Germline CDR1 is SGHAT and CDR2 is FQDESV (reference sequence). This CDR3 region has 14 residues. The CDR3 DNA reads as TGTGCCAGCAGCTTCGACAGGGGCTCGTCTGAAGCTTTCTTT. Protein product: CASSFDRGSSEAFF.